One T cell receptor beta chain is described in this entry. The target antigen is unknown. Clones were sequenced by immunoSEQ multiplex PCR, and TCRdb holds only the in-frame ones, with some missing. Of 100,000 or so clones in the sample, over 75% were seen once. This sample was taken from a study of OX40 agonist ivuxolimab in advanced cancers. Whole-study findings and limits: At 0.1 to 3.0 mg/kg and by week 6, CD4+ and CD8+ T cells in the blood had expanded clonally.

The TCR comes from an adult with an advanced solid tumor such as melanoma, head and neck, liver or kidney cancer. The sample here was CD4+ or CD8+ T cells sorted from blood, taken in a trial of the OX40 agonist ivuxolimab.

The CDR3 DNA reads as TGTGCCAGCAGTACGGGACGGACTAATGAAAAACTGTTTTTT. Its translation: CASSTGRTNEKLFF. The chain has TRBV27 and TRBJ1-4, with D tentatively TRBD1 (5 bases). The germline V gene encodes CDR1 MNHEY and CDR2 SMNVEV (reference sequence). The V end was cut by 5 bases, the J end by 2 bases, with 9 bases between. The CDR3 is made up of 14 amino acids. The full variable domain, with the rest looked up from reference TRBV27 and TRBJ1-4, is EAQVTQNPRYLITVTGKKLTVTCSQNMNHEYMSWYRQDPGLGLRQIYYSMNVEVTDKGDVPEGYKVSRKEKRNFPLILESPSPNQTSLYFCASSTGRTNEKLFFGSGTQLSVL.